What follows describes a single TCR beta chain. Its matching antigen is unknown. The data were taken from a study of CD8+ T cells in alopecia areata. The sample's treatment: oral pan-JAK inhibitor, 5-10 mg twice daily. Overall study results and limits: Under tofacitinib, fewer expanded CD8+ clones appeared among the top 100 scalp clones.

The authors extracted RNA and reverse transcribed it into cDNA as the sequencing template. Sequencing was performed with immunoSEQ multiplex PCR; in TCRdb, only in-frame clones are kept and a portion is missing. The sample contains a few hundred thousand clones, around two fifths of which appear only once. The sample here was CD4+ T cells sorted from blood, taken around week 36, from a patient treated with tofacitinib. This receptor was obtained from a human donor with alopecia areata.

Here the CDR3 DNA reads TGTGCCAGCAGCTTGTATTCTATGAACACTGAAGCTTTCTTT. This translates into CASSLYSMNTEAFF. This chain uses TRBV5-5 with TRBJ1-1; D remains unclear. The CDR3 runs 14 residues. The germline V and J ends were trimmed by 1 base and 0 bases, with 7 bases remaining between them. Germline V gene data show CDR1 as SGHKS and CDR2 as YYEKEE (reference sequence).